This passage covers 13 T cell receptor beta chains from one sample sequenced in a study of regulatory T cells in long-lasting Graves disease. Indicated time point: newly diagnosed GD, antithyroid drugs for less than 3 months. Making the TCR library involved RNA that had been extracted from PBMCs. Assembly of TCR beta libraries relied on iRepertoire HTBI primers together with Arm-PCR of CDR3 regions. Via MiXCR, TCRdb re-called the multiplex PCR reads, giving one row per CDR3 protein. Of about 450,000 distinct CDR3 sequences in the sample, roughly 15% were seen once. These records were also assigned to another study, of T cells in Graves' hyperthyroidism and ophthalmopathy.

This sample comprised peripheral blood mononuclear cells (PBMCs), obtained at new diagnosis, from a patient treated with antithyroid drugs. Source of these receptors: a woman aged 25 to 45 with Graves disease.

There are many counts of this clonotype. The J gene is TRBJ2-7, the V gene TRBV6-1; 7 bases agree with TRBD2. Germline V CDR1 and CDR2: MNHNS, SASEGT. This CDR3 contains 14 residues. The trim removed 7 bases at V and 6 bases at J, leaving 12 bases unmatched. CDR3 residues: CASTRPSGIGEQYF. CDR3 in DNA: TGTGCCAGCACCCGACCTAGCGGAATAGGCGAGCAGTACTTC.

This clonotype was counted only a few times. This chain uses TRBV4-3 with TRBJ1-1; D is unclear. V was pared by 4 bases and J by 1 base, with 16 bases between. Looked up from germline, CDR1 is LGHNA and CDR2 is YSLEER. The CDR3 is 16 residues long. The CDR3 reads CASSPYVGNGNTEAFF. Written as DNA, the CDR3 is TGCGCCAGCAGCCCGTATGTGGGGAACGGGAACACTGAAGCTTTCTTT.

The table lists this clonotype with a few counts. CDR3 DNA: TGTGCCACTCTGATCGGACCTGGGACTAGCGGACCCTACGAGCAGTACTTC. Amino acid sequence: CATLIGPGTSGPYEQYF. The chain carries TRBV24-1 and TRBJ2-7; the match to TRBD2 covers 11 bases. The CDR3 sequence is 17 residues long. J was trimmed by 2 bases and V by 10 bases; bases with no gene match: 15. The V gene's germline CDR1 is KGHDR and CDR2 SFDVKD.

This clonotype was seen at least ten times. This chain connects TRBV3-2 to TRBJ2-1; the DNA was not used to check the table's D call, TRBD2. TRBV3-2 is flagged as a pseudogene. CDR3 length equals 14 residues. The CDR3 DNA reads TGTGCCAGCAGCCAAGATAGTCCGGGGAATGAGCAGTTCTTC. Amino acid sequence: CASSQDSPGNEQFF.

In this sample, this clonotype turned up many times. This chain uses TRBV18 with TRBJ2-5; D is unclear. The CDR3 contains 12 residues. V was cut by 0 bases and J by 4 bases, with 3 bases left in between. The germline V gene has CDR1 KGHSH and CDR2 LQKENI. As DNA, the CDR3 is TGTGCCAGCTCACCACCGCGAGAGACCCAGTACTTC. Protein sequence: CASSPPRETQYF.

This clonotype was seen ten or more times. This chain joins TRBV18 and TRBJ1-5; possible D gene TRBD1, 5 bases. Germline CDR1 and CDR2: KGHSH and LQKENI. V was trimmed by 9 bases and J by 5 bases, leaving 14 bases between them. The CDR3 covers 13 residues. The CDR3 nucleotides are TGTGCCAGTTCCCCGGGGGGGGATCAGCCCCAGCATTTT. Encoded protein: CASSPGGDQPQHF. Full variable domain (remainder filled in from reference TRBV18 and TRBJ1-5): NAGVMQNPRHLVRRRGQEARLRCSPMKGHSHVYWYRQLPEEGLKFMVYLQKENIIDESGMPKERFSAEFPKEGPSILRIQQVVRGDSAAYFCASSPGGDQPQHFGDGTRLSIL.

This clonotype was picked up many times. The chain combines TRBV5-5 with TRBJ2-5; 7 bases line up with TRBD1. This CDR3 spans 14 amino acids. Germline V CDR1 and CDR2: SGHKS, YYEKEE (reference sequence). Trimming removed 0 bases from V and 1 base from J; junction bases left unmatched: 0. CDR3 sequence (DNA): TGTGCCAGCAGCTTGGGGGACAGCCAAGAGACCCAGTACTTC. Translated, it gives CASSLGDSQETQYF.

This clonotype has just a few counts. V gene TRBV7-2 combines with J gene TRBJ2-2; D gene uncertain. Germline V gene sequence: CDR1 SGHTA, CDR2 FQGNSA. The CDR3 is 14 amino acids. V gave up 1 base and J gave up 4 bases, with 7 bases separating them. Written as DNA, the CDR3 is TGTGCCAGCAGCTTAGATGCCCTCACCGGGGAGCTGTTTTTT. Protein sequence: CASSLDALTGELFF.

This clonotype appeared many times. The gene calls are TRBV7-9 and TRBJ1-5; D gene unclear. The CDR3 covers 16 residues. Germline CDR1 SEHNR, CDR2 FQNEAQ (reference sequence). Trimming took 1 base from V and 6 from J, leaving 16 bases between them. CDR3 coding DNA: TGTGCCAGCAGCTTAGAGATAGGCATGTCGCCTCAGCCCCAGCATTTT. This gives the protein CASSLEIGMSPQPQHF.

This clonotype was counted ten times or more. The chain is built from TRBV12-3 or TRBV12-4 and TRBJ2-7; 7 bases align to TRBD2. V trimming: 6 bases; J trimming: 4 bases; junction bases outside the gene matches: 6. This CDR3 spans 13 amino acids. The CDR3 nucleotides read TGTGCCAGCAGCCAGGGAGGGATATACGAGCAGTACTTC. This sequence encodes CASSQGGIYEQYF.

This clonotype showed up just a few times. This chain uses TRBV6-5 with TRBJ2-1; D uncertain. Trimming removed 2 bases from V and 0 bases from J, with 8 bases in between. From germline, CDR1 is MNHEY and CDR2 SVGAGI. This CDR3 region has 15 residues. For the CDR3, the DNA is TGTGCCAGCAGTTACGCGGTAAACTCCTACAATGAGCAGTTCTTC. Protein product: CASSYAVNSYNEQFF.

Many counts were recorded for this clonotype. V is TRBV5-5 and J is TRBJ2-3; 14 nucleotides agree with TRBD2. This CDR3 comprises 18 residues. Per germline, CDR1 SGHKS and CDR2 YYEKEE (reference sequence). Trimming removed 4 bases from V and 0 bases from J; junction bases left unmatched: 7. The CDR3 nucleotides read TGTGCCAGCAGCCGCGGACTAGCGGGAGGACTTAGCACAGATACGCAGTATTTT. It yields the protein CASSRGLAGGLSTDTQYF.

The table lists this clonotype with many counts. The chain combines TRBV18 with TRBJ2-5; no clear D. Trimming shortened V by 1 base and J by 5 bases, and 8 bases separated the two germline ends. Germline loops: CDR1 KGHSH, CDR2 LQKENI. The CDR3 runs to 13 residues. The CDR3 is CASSPRPRETQYF. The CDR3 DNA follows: TGTGCCAGCTCACCACGTCCACGTGAGACCCAGTACTTC.